These T cell receptor beta chains were read from a single sample in a study of blood T cell repertoires in COVID-19. The protocol was immunoSEQ multiplex PCR, while the TCRdb copy is restricted to in-frame clones and leaves out a portion. The table has some 270,000 clones, 85% to 90% seen once. The sequencing sample was made of PBMCs or T cells enriched from blood (not recorded which). Receptor source: a woman aged 25 to 45 with acute COVID-19. CDR3s include the opening cysteine and the closing phenylalanine or tryptophan. Fields, in order: clone size, V gene, J gene, D gene, CDR3 length, CDR3 protein, CDR3 DNA. A D gene is named only where the DNA matches it firmly. Clone size appears in some rows only: once, few, many, or a class for an expanded clone.

NA	TRBV5-1	TRBJ2-2	TRBD1	17	CASSPRDRGHGTGELFF	TGCGCCAGCAGCCCAAGAGACAGGGGGCATGGCACCGGGGAGCTGTTTTTT
NA	TRBV18	TRBJ1-2	TRBD1	13	CASSPDRDGGYTF	TGTGCCAGCTCACCGGACAGGGATGGTGGCTACACCTTC
NA	TRBV5-1	TRBJ1-5	TRBD1	16	CASSLGTGDSNQPQHF	TGCGCCAGCAGCTTGGGGACAGGCGATAGCAATCAGCCCCAGCATTTT
once	TRBV19	TRBJ2-1	TRBD2	17	CASRRTSGRLSYNEQFF	TGTGCCAGTAGGAGGACTAGCGGGAGGCTCTCCTACAATGAGCAGTTCTTC
once	TRBV4-1	TRBJ1-5	TRBD1	16	CASSQEDRANNQPQHF	TGCGCCAGCAGCCAAGAGGACAGGGCGAACAATCAGCCCCAGCATTTT
NA	TRBV10-1	TRBJ2-2	NA	14	CASSPTVFAGELFF	TGCGCCAGCAGCCCTACCGTGTTTGCCGGGGAGCTGTTTTTT
few	TRBV30	TRBJ1-1	NA	15	CAWSVLDRRNTEAFF	TGTGCCTGGAGTGTCCTAGACAGAAGGAACACTGAAGCTTTCTTT
NA	TRBV25-1	TRBJ2-1	NA	16	CASSEPPGRTTQAQFF	TGTGCCAGCAGTGAACCCCCAGGTAGAACCACCCAAGCGCAGTTCTTC
few	TRBV3-1/TRBV3-2	TRBJ1-5	NA	15	CASSQGTASNQPQHF	TGTGCCAGCAGCCAAGGGACAGCGTCGAATCAGCCCCAGCATTTT
NA	TRBV2	TRBJ2-3	TRBD2	20	CASRGFLGLAGGDEKDTQYF	TGTGCCAGCAGGGGATTTCTAGGACTAGCGGGAGGGGACGAGAAAGATACGCAGTATTTT
NA	TRBV7-3	TRBJ1-3	NA	14	CASSLGGEGNTIYF	TGTGCCAGCAGCTTAGGAGGGGAAGGAAACACCATATATTTT
NA	TRBV24-1	TRBJ1-5	TRBD1	14	CATSQDREVQPQHF	TGTGCCACCAGCCAGGACAGGGAGGTTCAGCCCCAGCATTTT
NA	TRBV28	TRBJ2-7	NA	14	CASSPGTPTYEQYF	TGTGCCAGCAGTCCCGGGACACCCACCTACGAGCAGTACTTC
few	TRBV5-1	TRBJ2-5	TRBD1	14	CASSPQGGQETQYF	TGCGCCAGCAGCCCACAGGGGGGCCAAGAGACCCAGTACTTC
NA	TRBV19	TRBJ2-7	TRBD2	17	CASSSPGLAGGPYEQYF	TGTGCCAGTAGTTCGCCGGGACTAGCGGGAGGACCCTACGAGCAGTACTTC
NA	TRBV5-1	TRBJ2-3	NA	15	CASSLGQSHTDTQYF	TGCGCCAGCAGCTTAGGACAGTCGCACACAGATACGCAGTATTTT
NA	TRBV2	TRBJ2-3	NA	14	CASTRGSGTDTQYF	TGTGCCAGCACTCGGGGGAGCGGCACAGATACGCAGTATTTT
NA	TRBV7-9	TRBJ1-2	NA	11	CASSLSDGYTF	TGTGCCAGCAGCTTATCGGATGGCTACACCTTC
NA	TRBV12-1	TRBJ2-5	NA	14	CASSLRDSWETQYF	TGTGCCAGCAGCCTAAGGGACTCCTGGGAGACCCAGTACTTC
NA	TRBV7-3	TRBJ2-1	TRBD2	16	CASSSVAGTTYNEQFF	TGTGCCAGCAGCTCCGTAGCGGGGACAACCTACAATGAGCAGTTCTTC
NA	TRBV4-2	TRBJ2-6	NA	17	CASSPPEGKAGANVLTF	TGTGCCAGCAGCCCCCCGGAGGGAAAAGCTGGGGCCAACGTCCTGACTTTC
NA	TRBV19	TRBJ1-5	TRBD1	16	CASSTTQDRGNQPQHF	TGTGCCAGTAGTACCACACAGGACAGGGGAAATCAGCCCCAGCATTTT
once	TRBV5-5	TRBJ2-7	TRBD2	19	CASSRALPAGAGLSYEQYF	TGTGCCAGCAGCCGGGCCCTCCCCGCGGGAGCGGGACTCTCCTACGAGCAGTACTTC
NA	TRBV27	TRBJ2-1	TRBD2	16	CASSELAGGSYNEQFF	TGTGCCAGCAGCGAATTAGCGGGAGGATCCTACAATGAGCAGTTCTTC
NA	TRBV6-2/TRBV6-3	TRBJ2-7	TRBD2	14	CASSSGSSSYEQYF	TGTGCCAGCAGCAGCGGGAGTTCTTCCTACGAGCAGTACTTC
NA	TRBV5-6	TRBJ1-6	NA	16	CASSLAEGPGNSPLHF	TGTGCCAGCAGCTTGGCCGAAGGTCCAGGCAATTCACCCCTCCACTTT
NA	TRBV2	TRBJ2-7	NA	11	CASKTGYEQYF	TGTGCCAGCAAAACAGGCTACGAGCAGTACTTC
NA	TRBV28	TRBJ2-7	NA	14	CASSLSYRDYEQYF	TGTGCCAGCAGTTTGTCCTACAGGGATTACGAGCAGTACTTC
NA	TRBV10-2	TRBJ2-7	NA	13	CASSWDTSYEQYF	TGCGCCAGCAGCTGGGACACCTCCTACGAGCAGTACTTC
many	TRBV28	TRBJ1-1	NA	15	CASSLYGAGGTEAFF	TGTGCCAGCAGTTTATATGGGGCCGGGGGGACTGAAGCTTTCTTT
NA	TRBV9	TRBJ2-7	NA	14	CASSVGGVTYEQYF	TGTGCCAGCAGCGTCGGCGGGGTGACCTACGAGCAGTACTTC
NA	TRBV4-1	TRBJ2-7	NA	14	CASSHPGEPYEQYF	TGCGCCAGCAGCCATCCAGGGGAACCCTACGAGCAGTACTTC
NA	TRBV4-2	TRBJ2-7	TRBD1	16	CASSQDLKDRGYEQYF	TGTGCCAGCAGCCAAGATCTAAAGGACAGGGGTTACGAGCAGTACTTC
NA	TRBV9	TRBJ2-3	TRBD2	17	CASSGRLAGAPGDTQYF	TGTGCCAGCAGCGGGAGACTAGCGGGAGCCCCAGGAGATACGCAGTATTTT
NA	TRBV3-1/TRBV3-2	TRBJ2-2	NA	14	CASSPGVNTGELFF	TGTGCCAGCAGCCCGGGAGTCAACACCGGGGAGCTGTTTTTT
NA	TRBV6-5	TRBJ2-2	NA	12	CASSLDTGELFF	TGTGCCAGCAGCCTTGACACCGGGGAGCTGTTTTTT
NA	TRBV7-9	TRBJ1-5	NA	13	CASTLGPGQPQHF	TGTGCCAGCACCTTGGGACCGGGGCAGCCCCAGCATTTT
NA	TRBV3-1/TRBV3-2	TRBJ2-3	TRBD2	14	CASSPGSGGDTQYF	TGTGCCAGCAGCCCGGGTAGCGGGGGAGATACGCAGTATTTT